One T cell receptor beta chain is described in this entry. This entry comes from a study of shared clonotypes between healthy human individuals. Only CD45RO-negative cells positively selected for CCR7 counted as naive CD8 cells, so terminally differentiated effector memory CD45RA+ cells were excluded. Germline-derived CDR1 and CDR2 are MNHEY and SVGAGI. The CDR3 is 15 residues long. V gave up 6 bases and J gave up 0 bases; unmatched junction bases: 5. Using immunoSEQ multiplex PCR, the repertoire was profiled, and TCRdb retains in-frame clones only, with some absent. Of about 2.1 million clones detected, about 94% appear once; the ten largest clones hold 1.5% to 2%.

The source of this sequence is a man between 18 and 29 years old in good health. Some clones in this sample may be carry-over from other donors' samples. Sequencing used naive CD8+ T cells from PBMCs. This rearrangement joins TRBV6-5 to TRBJ2-1; 7 bases align to TRBD1. The CDR3: CASRRQGGSYNEQFF. CDR3 nucleotides: TGTGCCAGCAGACGACAGGGTGGCTCCTACAATGAGCAGTTCTTC.